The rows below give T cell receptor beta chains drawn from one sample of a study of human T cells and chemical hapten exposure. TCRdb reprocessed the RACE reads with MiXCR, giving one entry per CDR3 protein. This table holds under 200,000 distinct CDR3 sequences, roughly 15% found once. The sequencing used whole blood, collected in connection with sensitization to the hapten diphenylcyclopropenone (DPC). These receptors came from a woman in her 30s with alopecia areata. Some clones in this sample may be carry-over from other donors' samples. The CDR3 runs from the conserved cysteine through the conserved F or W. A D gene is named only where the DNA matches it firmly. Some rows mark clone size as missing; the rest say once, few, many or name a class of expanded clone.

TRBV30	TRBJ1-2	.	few	TGTGCCTGGAGCGGGAACTATGGCTACACCTTC	CAWSGNYGYTF
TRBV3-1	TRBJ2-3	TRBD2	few	TGTGCCAGCAGCCAAGGGACTAGCGGAAGCACAGATACGCAGTATTTT	CASSQGTSGSTDTQYF
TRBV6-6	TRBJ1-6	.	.	TGTGCCAGCAGGACAAGCTCCTATAATTCACCCCTCCACTTT	CASRTSSYNSPLHF
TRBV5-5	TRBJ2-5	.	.	TGTGCCAGCAGCCCGGACGGATCCCAAGAGACCCAGTACTTC	CASSPDGSQETQYF
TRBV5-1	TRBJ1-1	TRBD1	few	TGCGCCAGCAGCTTGTTAGGGACAGGGGAAAACCCGAACACTGAAGCTTTCTTT	CASSLLGTGENPNTEAFF
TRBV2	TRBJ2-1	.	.	TGTGCCAGCAGTCCTATAGCGGACAATGAGCAGTTCTTC	CASSPIADNEQFF
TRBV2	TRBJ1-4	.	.	TGTGCCAGCAGGCGGGGTGGGAAAAATGAAAAACTGTTTTTT	CASRRGGKNEKLFF
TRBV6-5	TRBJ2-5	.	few	TGTGCCAGCAGTCGTATAGGGGCCCAAGAGACCCAGTACTTC	CASSRIGAQETQYF
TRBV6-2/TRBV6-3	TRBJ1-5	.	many	TGTGCCAGCAACCTCGAGGACAATAGCAATCAGCCCCAGCATTTT	CASNLEDNSNQPQHF
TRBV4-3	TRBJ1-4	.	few	TGCGCCAGCAGCCAAGATCCTAGGGGGTTCGATGAAAAACTGTTTTTT	CASSQDPRGFDEKLFF
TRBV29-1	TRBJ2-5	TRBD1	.	TGCAGCTGTCGAAGCGACAGGGGAAGGGAGACCCAGTACTTC	CSCRSDRGRETQYF
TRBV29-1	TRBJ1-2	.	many	TGCAGCGCCGGAATGGGGAACTATGGCTACACCTTC	CSAGMGNYGYTF
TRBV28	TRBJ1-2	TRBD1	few	TGTGCCAGCAGTTCAACAGGGGCGGTACATGGCTACACCTTC	CASSSTGAVHGYTF
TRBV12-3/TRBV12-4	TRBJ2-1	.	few	TGTGCCAGCAGTTTAGCAGGGGCAGCAAACAATGAGCAGTTCTTC	CASSLAGAANNEQFF
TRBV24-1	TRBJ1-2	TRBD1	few	TGTGCCACCAGCCCGGGACAGGGGTCTGGCTACACCTTC	CATSPGQGSGYTF
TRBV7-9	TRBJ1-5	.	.	TGTGCCAGCAGCCCCCGGGCTTATTCGCCCCAGCATTTT	CASSPRAYSPQHF
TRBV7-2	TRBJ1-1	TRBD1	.	TGTGCCAGCAGCTTAGAGGCAGGGGGCACTGAAGCTTTCTTT	CASSLEAGGTEAFF
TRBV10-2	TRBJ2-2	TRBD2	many	TGCGCCAGCAGTGAGTCGACTAGCGGGTACACCGGGGAGCTGTTTTTT	CASSESTSGYTGELFF
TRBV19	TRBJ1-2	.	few	TGTGCCAGTACCACCTGGCAGTCTAACTATGGCTACACCTTC	CASTTWQSNYGYTF
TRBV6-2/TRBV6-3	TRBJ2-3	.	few	TGTGCCAGCAGTCCTCCGGGACTCCCCACAGATACGCAGTATTTT	CASSPPGLPTDTQYF
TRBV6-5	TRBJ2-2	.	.	TGTGCCAGCAGTTCCTACATCGGGAACACCGGGGAGCTGTTTTTT	CASSSYIGNTGELFF
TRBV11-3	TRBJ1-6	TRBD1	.	TGTGCCAGCAGCTTACGGACAGGAAATTCACCCCTCCACTTT	CASSLRTGNSPLHF
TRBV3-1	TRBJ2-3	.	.	TGTGCCAGCAGCCAGGGGGCGGGGAGCACAGATACGCAGTATTTT	CASSQGAGSTDTQYF
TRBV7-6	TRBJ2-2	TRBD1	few	TGTGCCAGCAGGAACGACAGGGTTGACGGGGAGCTGTTTTTT	CASRNDRVDGELFF
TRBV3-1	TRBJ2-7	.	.	TGTGCCAGCAGCCAAGACCCCCACCGTAGCTCCTACGAGCAGTACTTC	CASSQDPHRSSYEQYF
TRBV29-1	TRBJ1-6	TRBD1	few	TGCAGCGTATCTGGGACAGGGGATTCACCCCTCCACTTT	CSVSGTGDSPLHF
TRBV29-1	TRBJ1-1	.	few	TGCAGCGTGGAAAGGACGAGGAACACTGAAGCTTTCTTT	CSVERTRNTEAFF
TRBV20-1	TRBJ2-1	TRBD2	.	TGCAGTGCAAAGGGGTTCTTCAGGACTAGCGGGACCTACAATGAGCAGTTCTTC	CSAKGFFRTSGTYNEQFF
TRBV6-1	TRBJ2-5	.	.	TGTGCCAGCAGCGGCAGTTTGGTCGGGGGAGCCCAAGAGACCCAGTACTTC	CASSGSLVGGAQETQYF
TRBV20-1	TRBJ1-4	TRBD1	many	TGCAGTGCTGGGGACAGGGGGCGATCTGAAAAACTGTTTTTT	CSAGDRGRSEKLFF
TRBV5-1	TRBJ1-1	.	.	TGCGCCAGCAGCTTGTCTCAAGTGAACACTGAAGCTTTCTTT	CASSLSQVNTEAFF
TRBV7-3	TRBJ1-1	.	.	TGTGCCAGCAGACAGACAGGGAACACTGAAGCTTTCTTT	CASRQTGNTEAFF
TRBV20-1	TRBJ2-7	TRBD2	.	TGCAGTGCTAGGGGATCGGTCTTCCGAGCGGGATCTGGCGAGCAGTACTTC	CSARGSVFRAGSGEQYF
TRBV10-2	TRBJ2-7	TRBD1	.	TGCGCCAGCATAAAGACAGGGACGTACGAGCAGTACTTC	CASIKTGTYEQYF
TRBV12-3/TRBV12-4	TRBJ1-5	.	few	TGTGCCAGCAGTTTAAGGCGACAGAGCAATCAGCCCCAGCATTTT	CASSLRRQSNQPQHF
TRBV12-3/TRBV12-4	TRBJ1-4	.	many	TGTGCCAGCAGTCCTGATCGTCCCGGGACCACGAATGAAAAACTGTTTTTT	CASSPDRPGTTNEKLFF
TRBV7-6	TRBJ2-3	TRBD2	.	TGTGCCAGCAGCTCCTGGACTAGCGGGAGCACAGATACGCAGTATTTT	CASSSWTSGSTDTQYF
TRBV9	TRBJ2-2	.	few	TGTGCCAGCAGCGTAGGTTTGCTATCTGTGTTAACCGGGGAGCTGTTTTTT	CASSVGLLSVLTGELFF